A selection of T cell receptor beta chains follows, all from one sample in a study of blood T cells in healthy people across ages. TCRdb recomputed calls from the 5' RACE reads with MiXCR, one row per CDR3 protein. The sample lists 850,000 to 1,100,000 distinct CDR3 sequences; around two fifths were seen once. The specimen sequenced was blood. The receptors here all came from a man in his late teens or twenties in good health. The CDR3 runs from the conserved cysteine through the conserved F or W. The order of the fields is V gene, J gene, clone size, D gene, CDR3 protein, CDR3 DNA. A D gene is named only where the DNA matches it firmly. A row's size may be missing; if present it is once, few, many or a size class.

TRBV12-3/TRBV12-4	TRBJ1-5	NA	NA	CASGGSQPQHF	TGTGCCAGCGGGGGGAGTCAGCCCCAGCATTTT
TRBV20-1	TRBJ2-5	NA	NA	CSARDGGDQETQYF	TGCAGTGCTAGAGATGGGGGAGACCAAGAGACCCAGTACTTC
TRBV7-3	TRBJ1-5	few	NA	CASSPKHPGTRYSNQPQHF	TGTGCCAGCAGCCCGAAACATCCCGGGACTCGTTATAGCAATCAGCCCCAGCATTTT
TRBV20-1	TRBJ2-1	few	TRBD2	CSARPPGGGKYNEQFF	TGCAGTGCTAGACCGCCGGGGGGGGGGAAATACAATGAGCAGTTCTTC
TRBV29-1	TRBJ2-7	NA	TRBD1	CSVGGGQGDYEQYF	TGCAGCGTCGGGGGAGGACAGGGTGACTACGAGCAGTACTTC
TRBV9	TRBJ2-3	few	NA	CASSVAGLRTDTQYF	TGTGCCAGCAGCGTAGCGGGGCTTCGCACAGATACGCAGTATTTT
TRBV2	TRBJ2-5	NA	NA	CASKDDLLETQYF	TGTGCCAGCAAGGATGACCTTTTGGAGACCCAGTACTTC
TRBV18	TRBJ1-1	NA	NA	CASSPSGQGITEAFF	TGTGCCAGCTCACCGTCTGGTCAGGGGATCACTGAAGCTTTCTTT
TRBV5-1	TRBJ2-7	many	TRBD1	CASSLGTASSYEQYF	TGCGCCAGCAGCTTAGGGACAGCAAGCTCCTACGAGCAGTACTTC
TRBV20-1	TRBJ1-2	NA	NA	CSARIFEENYGYTF	TGCAGTGCTAGAATTTTTGAGGAGAACTATGGCTACACCTTC
TRBV4-3	TRBJ2-7	NA	NA	CASSQRHGGAYEQYF	TGCGCCAGCAGCCAACGACACGGCGGGGCCTACGAGCAGTACTTC
TRBV9	TRBJ2-5	NA	NA	CASEGGSDNEQYF	TGTGCCAGCGAGGGGGGGTCTGACAATGAGCAGTACTTC
TRBV6-2/TRBV6-3	TRBJ2-1	NA	TRBD2	CASTLAGGLSYNEQFF	TGTGCCAGCACACTAGCGGGGGGGCTATCCTACAATGAGCAGTTCTTC
TRBV13	TRBJ2-7	once	NA	CASSLGRESLYEQYF	TGTGCCAGCAGCTTAGGCCGAGAGAGTCTCTACGAGCAGTACTTC
TRBV21-1	TRBJ1-2	NA	NA	CASSAKRSGQGEGYGYTF	TGTGCCAGCAGCGCGAAAAGGAGCGGACAGGGAGAAGGCTATGGCTACACCTTC
TRBV15	TRBJ2-7	NA	TRBD1	CATSTDRGLPNEQYF	TGTGCCACCAGCACTGACAGGGGGCTACCAAATGAGCAGTACTTC
TRBV7-2	TRBJ1-1	NA	NA	CASSFGVLNTEAFF	TGTGCCAGCAGCTTTGGGGTTCTGAACACTGAAGCTTTCTTT
TRBV5-4	TRBJ2-1	NA	TRBD2	CASSPTGAGGSSYNEQFF	TGTGCCAGCAGTCCTACCGGGGCGGGGGGGAGCTCCTACAATGAGCAGTTCTTC
TRBV7-8	TRBJ1-1	NA	TRBD1	CASSLAWDTGAPLNTEAFF	TGTGCCAGCAGCTTAGCGTGGGACACAGGGGCCCCTTTGAACACTGAAGCTTTCTTT
TRBV6-1	TRBJ2-3	NA	NA	CASSEAGSRRTDTQYF	TGTGCCAGCAGTGAAGCAGGGAGCCGTCGCACAGATACGCAGTATTTT
TRBV20-1	TRBJ1-4	many	NA	CSAPESNEKLFF	TGCAGTGCCCCGGAGAGTAATGAAAAACTGTTTTTT
TRBV7-2	TRBJ1-5	few	TRBD1	CASSSTGTGINQPQHF	TGTGCCAGCAGCTCAACCGGGACAGGGATCAATCAGCCCCAGCATTTT
TRBV5-1	TRBJ2-2	few	NA	CASSLVAGDNTGELFF	TGCGCCAGCAGCTTGGTAGCAGGGGATAACACCGGGGAGCTGTTTTTT
TRBV7-7	TRBJ2-5	NA	NA	CASSLEPSEETQYF	TGTGCTAGCAGCTTAGAACCGTCAGAAGAGACCCAGTACTTC
TRBV2	TRBJ2-2	NA	NA	CASSEAGTPNTGELFF	TGTGCCAGCAGTGAAGCTGGGACACCGAACACCGGGGAGCTGTTTTTT
TRBV7-9	TRBJ2-3	few	TRBD2	CASTRAGSRTDTQYF	TGTGCCAGCACCAGAGCGGGGTCCCGCACAGATACGCAGTATTTT
TRBV6-6	TRBJ2-4	NA	NA	CASADSDLAKNIQYF	TGTGCCAGCGCCGATTCGGACTTAGCCAAAAACATTCAGTACTTC
TRBV6-1	TRBJ1-1	few	TRBD1	CASSDGWQGDTEAFF	TGTGCCAGCAGTGATGGTTGGCAGGGGGACACTGAAGCTTTCTTT
TRBV5-1	TRBJ2-7	NA	NA	CASSLDRVDNEQYF	TGCGCCAGCAGCTTGGACAGGGTCGATAATGAGCAGTACTTC
TRBV6-1	TRBJ1-4	few	NA	CASSELVVDRKLFF	TGTGCCAGCAGTGAACTCGTGGTAGACCGAAAACTGTTTTTT
TRBV5-1	TRBJ1-1	NA	TRBD1	CASSFGQGRTTEAFF	TGCGCCAGCAGCTTCGGACAGGGTAGGACGACTGAAGCTTTCTTT